The entry that follows covers one T cell receptor (beta chain) sequence. As yet, its antigen is unknown. The data derive from a study of shared clonotypes between healthy human individuals. Germline assignment: CDR1 MNHEY and CDR2 SMNVEV (reference sequence). The CDR3 extends over 16 amino acids. The V segment lost 6 bases and the J segment 4 bases; nucleotides outside the gene matches: 11. Naive CD8 cells lacked CD45RO, underwent positive selection for CCR7 and left out terminally differentiated effector memory CD45RA+ cells. At deep level, the assay was performed. Here immunoSEQ multiplex PCR was the method, and the copy in TCRdb shows in-frame clones only, minus some. The sample contains around 2.1 million clones, about 93% of which appear only once. Regarding the study as a whole: The sampled material consisted only of blood, and tissue repertoires are likely to differ. The study generally estimated greater richness for naive than memory subsets.

This TCR was sampled from a man aged 18 to 29 in good health. Some clones in this sample may be carry-over from other donors' samples. V is TRBV27 and J is TRBJ2-5; 10 positions match TRBD1. Sequenced material: naive CD8+ T cells from PBMCs. The CDR3 DNA reads as TGTGCCAGCAGGCCCACGGGACAGGGGATGCGAGAGACCCAGTACTTC. This gives the protein CASRPTGQGMRETQYF.